Included here is one T cell receptor (beta chain) sequence, with context. Its specificity is not known. Library preparation (for TCRbeta) was performed with unique molecular identifiers. TCRdb reanalysed the PCR reads using MiXCR and keeps one entry per CDR3 protein. The data hold about 240,000 distinct CDR3 sequences, with around 25% observed a single time. This entry is derived from a study of T-cell reconstitution after alpha-beta-depleted transplantation in children. Study-wide results and caveats: About two months after transplant, alpha-beta T cells reportedly came from several hundred expanded graft clones.

CDR1 and CDR2 (germline): ENHRY, SYGVKD. There are 12 residues in the CDR3. J gave up 5 bases and V 7 bases, and 2 bases lay outside the gene matches. This receptor was obtained from a girl aged 2 to 10 with Fanconi anemia, due to receive a stem cell transplant. This chain joins TRBV10-3 and TRBJ1-1; 9 bases line up with TRBD1. The sample in question was PBMCs, obtained before TCRalphabeta/CD19-depleted stem cell transplant. CDR3: CAIKQGATEAFF. DNA for the CDR3: TGTGCCATCAAACAGGGGGCAACTGAAGCTTTCTTT.